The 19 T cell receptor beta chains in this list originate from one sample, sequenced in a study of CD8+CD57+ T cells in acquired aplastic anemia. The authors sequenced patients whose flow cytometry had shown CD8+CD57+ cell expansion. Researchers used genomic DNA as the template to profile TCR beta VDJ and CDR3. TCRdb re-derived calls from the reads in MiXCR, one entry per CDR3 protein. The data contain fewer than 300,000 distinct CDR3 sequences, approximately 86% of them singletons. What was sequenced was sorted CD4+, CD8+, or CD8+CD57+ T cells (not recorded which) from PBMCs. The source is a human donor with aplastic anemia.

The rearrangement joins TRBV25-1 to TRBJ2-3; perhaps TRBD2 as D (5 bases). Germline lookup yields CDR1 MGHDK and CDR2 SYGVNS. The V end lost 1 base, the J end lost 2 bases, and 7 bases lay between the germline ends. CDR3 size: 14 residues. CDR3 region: CASSEWGVTDTQYF. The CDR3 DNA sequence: TGTGCCAGCAGTGAATGGGGAGTCACAGATACGCAGTATTTT.

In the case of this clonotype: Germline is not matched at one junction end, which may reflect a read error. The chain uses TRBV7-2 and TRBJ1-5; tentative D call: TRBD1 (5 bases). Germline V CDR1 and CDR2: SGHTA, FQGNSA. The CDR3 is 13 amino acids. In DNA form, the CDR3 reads TGCGCCAGCAGCTATGCAGGGACTCCGGACACGCATTTT. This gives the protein CASSYAGTPDTHF.

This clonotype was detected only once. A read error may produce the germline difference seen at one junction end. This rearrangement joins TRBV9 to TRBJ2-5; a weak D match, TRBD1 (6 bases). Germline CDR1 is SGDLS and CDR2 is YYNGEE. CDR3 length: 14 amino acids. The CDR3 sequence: CASGGGGTDETQYF. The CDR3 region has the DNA TGTGCCAGCGGGGGCGGCGGCACGGATGAGACGCAGTACTTC.

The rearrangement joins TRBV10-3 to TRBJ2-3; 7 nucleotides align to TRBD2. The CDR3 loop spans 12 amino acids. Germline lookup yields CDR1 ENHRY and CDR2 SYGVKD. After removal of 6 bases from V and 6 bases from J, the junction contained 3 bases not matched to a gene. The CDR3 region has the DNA TGTGCCATCAGAACAGCGGGGGATACGCAGTATTTT. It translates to CAIRTAGDTQYF.

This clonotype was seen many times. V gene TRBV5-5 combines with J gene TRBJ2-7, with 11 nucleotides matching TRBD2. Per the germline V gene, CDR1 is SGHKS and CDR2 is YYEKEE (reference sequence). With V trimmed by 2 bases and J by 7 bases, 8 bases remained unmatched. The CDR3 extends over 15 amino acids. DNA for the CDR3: TGTGCCAGCAGCTTAACTAGCGGGAGTTTGAGTGAGCAGTACGTC. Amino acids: CASSLTSGSLSEQYV.

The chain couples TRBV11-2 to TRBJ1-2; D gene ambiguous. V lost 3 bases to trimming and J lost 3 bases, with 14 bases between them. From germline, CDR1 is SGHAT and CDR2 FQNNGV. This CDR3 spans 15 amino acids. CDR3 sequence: CASSLDLGADYGYTF. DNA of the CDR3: TGTGCCAGCAGCTTGGATCTGGGCGCCGACTATGGCTACACCTTC. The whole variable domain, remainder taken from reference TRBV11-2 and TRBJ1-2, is EAGVAQSPRYKIIEKRQSVAFWCNPISGHATLYWYQQILGQGPKLLIQFQNNGVVDDSQLPKDRFSAERLKGVDSTLKIQPAKLEDSAVYLCASSLDLGADYGYTFGSGTRLTVV.

CDR3: CASSWGTGWNQPQHF. CDR3 in DNA: TGTGCCAGCAGCTGGGGGACAGGGTGGAATCAGCCCCAGCATTTT. The V and J genes are TRBV7-2 and TRBJ1-5, with 9 nucleotides matching TRBD1. The CDR3 runs 15 residues. Germline CDR1 reads SGHTA; CDR2 reads FQGNSA. J was trimmed by 4 bases and V by 4 bases; bases with no gene match: 5.

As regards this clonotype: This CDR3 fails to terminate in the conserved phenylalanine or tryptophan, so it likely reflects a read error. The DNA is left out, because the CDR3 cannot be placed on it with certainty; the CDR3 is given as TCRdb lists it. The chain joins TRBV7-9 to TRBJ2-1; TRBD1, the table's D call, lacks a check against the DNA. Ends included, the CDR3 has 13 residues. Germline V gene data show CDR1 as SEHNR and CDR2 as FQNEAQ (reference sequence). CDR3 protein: CASSFGSRHATPS.

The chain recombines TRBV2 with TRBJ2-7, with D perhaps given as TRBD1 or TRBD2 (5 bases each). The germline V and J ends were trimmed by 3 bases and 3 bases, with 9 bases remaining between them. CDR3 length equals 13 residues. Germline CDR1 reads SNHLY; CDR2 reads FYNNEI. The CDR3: CASSEGTSYEQYF. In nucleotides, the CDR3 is TGTGCCAGCAGTGAGGGGACGAGCTACGAGCAGTACTTC.

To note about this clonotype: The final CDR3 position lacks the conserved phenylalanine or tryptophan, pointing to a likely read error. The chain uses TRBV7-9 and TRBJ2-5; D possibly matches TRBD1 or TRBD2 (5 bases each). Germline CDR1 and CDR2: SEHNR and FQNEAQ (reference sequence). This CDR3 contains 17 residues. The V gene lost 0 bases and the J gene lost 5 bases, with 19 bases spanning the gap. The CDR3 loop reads CASSLAGSYGARETQYL. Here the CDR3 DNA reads TGTGCCAGCAGCTTAGCGGGTAGCTACGGGGCCAGGGAGACCCAGTACCTC.

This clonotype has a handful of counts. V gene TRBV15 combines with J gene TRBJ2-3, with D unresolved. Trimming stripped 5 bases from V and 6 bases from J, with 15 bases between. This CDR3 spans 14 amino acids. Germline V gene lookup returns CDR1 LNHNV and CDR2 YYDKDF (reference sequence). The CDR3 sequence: CATSLPGGPDTQYF. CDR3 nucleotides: TGTGCCACCAGCTTACCGGGCGGTCCCGATACGCAGTATTTT.

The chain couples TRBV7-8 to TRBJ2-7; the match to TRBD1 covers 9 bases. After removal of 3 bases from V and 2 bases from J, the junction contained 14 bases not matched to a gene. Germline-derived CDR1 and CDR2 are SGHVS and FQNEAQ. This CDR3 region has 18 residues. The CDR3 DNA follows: TGTGCCAGCAGCTTCCACGAAGCTTACAGGGGGCCAACCTACGAGCAGTACTTC. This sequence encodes CASSFHEAYRGPTYEQYF. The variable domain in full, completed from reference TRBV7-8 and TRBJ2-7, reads GAGVSQSPRYKVAKRGQDVALRCDPISGHVSLFWYQQALGQGPEFLTYFQNEAQLDKSGLPSDRFFAERPEGSVSTLKIQRTQQEDSAVYLCASSFHEAYRGPTYEQYFGPGTRLTVT.

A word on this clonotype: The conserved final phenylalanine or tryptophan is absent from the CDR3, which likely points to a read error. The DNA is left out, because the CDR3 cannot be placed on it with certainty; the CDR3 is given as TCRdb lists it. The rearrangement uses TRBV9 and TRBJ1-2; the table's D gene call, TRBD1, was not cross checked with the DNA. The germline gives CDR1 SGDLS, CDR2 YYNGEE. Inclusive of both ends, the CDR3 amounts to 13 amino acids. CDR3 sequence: CASGSGGGIQYSV.

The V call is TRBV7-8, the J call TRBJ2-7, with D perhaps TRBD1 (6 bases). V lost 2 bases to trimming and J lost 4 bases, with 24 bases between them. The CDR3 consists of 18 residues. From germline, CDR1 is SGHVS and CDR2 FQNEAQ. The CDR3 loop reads CASSLPPDWTALYYEQYV. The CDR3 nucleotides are TGTGCCAGCAGCTTACCGCCAGACTGGACAGCCCTTTATTACGAGCAGTACGTC.

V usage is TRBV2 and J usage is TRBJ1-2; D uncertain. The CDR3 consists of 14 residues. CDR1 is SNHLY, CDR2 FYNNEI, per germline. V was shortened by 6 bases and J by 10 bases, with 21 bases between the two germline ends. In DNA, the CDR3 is TGTGCCAGCAGGGCTCAGGTTGCCCGTCAGCACTACACCTTC. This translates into CASRAQVARQHYTF.

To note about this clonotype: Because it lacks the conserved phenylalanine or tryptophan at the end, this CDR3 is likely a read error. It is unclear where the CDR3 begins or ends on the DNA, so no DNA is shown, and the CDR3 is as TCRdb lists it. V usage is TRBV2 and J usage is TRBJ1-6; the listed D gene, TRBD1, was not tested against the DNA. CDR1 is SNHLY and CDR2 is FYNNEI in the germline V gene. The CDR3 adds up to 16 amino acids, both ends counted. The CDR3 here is CASSDGGADKQYPRHV.

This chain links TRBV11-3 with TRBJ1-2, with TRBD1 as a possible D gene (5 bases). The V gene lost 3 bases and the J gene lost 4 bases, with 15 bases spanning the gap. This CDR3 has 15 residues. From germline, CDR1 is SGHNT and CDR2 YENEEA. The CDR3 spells CASSLDGGAGYGYTF. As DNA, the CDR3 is TGTGCCAGCAGCTTGGATGGGGGAGCCGGCTATGGCTACACCTTC. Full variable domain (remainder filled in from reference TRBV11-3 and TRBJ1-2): EAGVVQSPRYKIIEKKQPVAFWCNPISGHNTLYWYLQNLGQGPELLIRYENEEAVDDSQLPKDRFSAERLKGVDSTLKIQPAELGDSAVYLCASSLDGGAGYGYTFGSGTRLTVV.

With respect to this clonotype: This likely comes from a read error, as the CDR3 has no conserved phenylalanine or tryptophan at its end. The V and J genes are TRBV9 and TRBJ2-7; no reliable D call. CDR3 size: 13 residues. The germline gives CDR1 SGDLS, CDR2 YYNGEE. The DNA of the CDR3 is TGTGCCAGCAGTACGGTGGCCGCCTACGGGCAGTACCTC. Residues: CASSTVAAYGQYL.

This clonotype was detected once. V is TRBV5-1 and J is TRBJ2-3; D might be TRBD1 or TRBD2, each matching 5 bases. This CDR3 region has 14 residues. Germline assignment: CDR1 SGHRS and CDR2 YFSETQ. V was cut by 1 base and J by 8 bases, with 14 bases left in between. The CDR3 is CASSLLADSGTQYF. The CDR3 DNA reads TGCGCCAGCAGCTTGCTGGCCGACAGCGGTACGCAGTATTTT.